This TCR beta chain was profiled in a study of tumor and adjacent non-tumor tissue in lung cancer (dated by TCRdb to about 2018). Some background on the complete study: Patients with adenocarcinoma (about twelve), squamous cell carcinoma (2) and small cell lung cancer (1) were included in the cohort. Sequencing produced about 130 million productive TCRbeta reads in total, an average of about 4 million reads per sample. Using bulk TCRbeta repertoires from under 18 lung cancer patients, the study set lung tumor tissue side by side with matched distant non-tumor lung tissue. Ages among the approximately 15 patients ranged from about 31 to 85 years, there were roughly ten men and 5 women, and disease was at TNM stage I to III. For each patient, one tumor sample and one normal lung sample were taken, giving thirty paired specimens that underwent TCRbeta CDR3 sequencing. What the authors observed across the whole study: Only about 14 patients were in the cohort, and the authors stated that larger samples and more detailed clinical data are needed. The top 100 clones made up a significantly larger cumulative share of the repertoire in normal lung than in tumor tissue. Neither the sequencing platform nor unique molecular identifiers are mentioned in the methods. Peripheral blood was not sequenced, so blood TCRbeta repertoires were not examined in the lung cancer patients of the study. TCR diversity was significantly higher in younger patients, and greater tumor TCR diversity was associated with shorter overall survival and shorter disease-free survival. Tumor tissue showed significantly higher TCR diversity (inverse Simpson) than normal lung tissue, at 431.37 vs 166.20 (P = 0.0075, Mann-Whitney U test).

RNA was extracted from bulk unsorted tissue and checked for quality with a NanoDrop ND-1000 and an Agilent 2100. Distant non-tumor tissue taken more than 3 cm from the tumor edge was used as the normal lung sample. Donors were newly diagnosed lung cancer patients admitted for thoracic surgery in China between August and November 2014, without prior chemotherapy. Anyone who had undergone radiotherapy or chemotherapy before, or who had another cancer at the same time, was left out of the study. Surgical tissue pieces of roughly 1-2 cm3 were preserved in RNAlater solution and stored at -80 °C until use. Notes on this clonotype: It has no known antigen specificity. One end of the junction fails to match germline, which may point to a read error.

The library was prepared using multiplex PCR. The listed sequencing device is Illumina HiSeq 2500. TCRbeta libraries were built by three rounds of nested PCR using primers (Table S4), following protocols modified from ARM-PCR. Before sequencing, PCR products in the 200-500 bp range were cut out of the gel and cleaned up using the QIAquick gel extraction kit. The study's own analysis went as follows. Trimmomatic was used to clean the reads, FLASH merged the cleaned reads into complete CDR3 sequences, and MiTCR assigned the sequences to V(D)J germline segments. Clonal diversity was computed as the inverse Simpson's index with VDJtools. In-frame sequences lacking a premature stop codon were counted as productive reads. TCRdb reprocessed the public reads (quality trimming at Q25 with fastp, clone calling with MiXCR) and kept in-frame beta chains. Every entry covers one CDR3 protein and lists the most common genes and DNA from its rows. The V and J calls come from TCRdb's annotation, not from the publication. Across this sample there are some 80,000 distinct CDR3 sequences, with approximately 82% seen only once. About two fifths of the sample goes to the ten largest clones.

From a lookup of the germline V gene, CDR1 and CDR2 are MNHNS and SASEGT. Reading from cysteine to phenylalanine, the CDR3 counts 12 amino acids. Only the CDR3 part of the read is kept: 36 bases, read in frame from the first base. The sample was distant non-tumor lung tissue. The sequence is built from TRBV6-1 and TRBJ2-3; the D gene cannot be resolved reliably. The origin of this receptor is an older man with non-small cell lung cancer. The encoded CDR3 is CANSESSFTRYF. The DNA sequence is given as TGTGCCAACAGCGAATCCAGTTTTACGCGGTATTTT.